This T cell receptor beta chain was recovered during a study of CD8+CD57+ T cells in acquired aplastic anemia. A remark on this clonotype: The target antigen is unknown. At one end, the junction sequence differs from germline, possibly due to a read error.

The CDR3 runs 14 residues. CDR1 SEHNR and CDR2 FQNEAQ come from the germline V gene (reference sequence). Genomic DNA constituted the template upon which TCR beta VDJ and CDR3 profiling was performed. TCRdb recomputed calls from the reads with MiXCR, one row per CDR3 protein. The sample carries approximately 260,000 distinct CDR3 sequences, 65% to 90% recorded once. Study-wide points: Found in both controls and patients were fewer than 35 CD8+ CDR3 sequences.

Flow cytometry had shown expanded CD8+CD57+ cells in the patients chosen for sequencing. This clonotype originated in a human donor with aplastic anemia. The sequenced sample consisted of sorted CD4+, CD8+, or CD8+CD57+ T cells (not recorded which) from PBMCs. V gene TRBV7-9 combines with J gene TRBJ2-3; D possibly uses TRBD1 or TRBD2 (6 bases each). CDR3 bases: TGTGCCAGCAGCTTAGGACTAGGACAGATAAAGACAAATTTT. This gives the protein CASSLGLGQIKTNF.